The present TCR beta chain was sequenced within a study of T cell responses to AZD1222 COVID-19 vaccine. Looked up from germline, CDR1 is LGHDT and CDR2 is YNNKEL (reference sequence). The CDR3 consists of 15 residues. V was clipped by 3 bases and J by 4 bases, with 15 bases between them. Measured with immunoSEQ multiplex PCR; TCRdb has only the in-frame clones, and not every one. The table has some 83,000 clones, about 89% seen once. The gene calls are TRBV3-1 (or the pseudogene TRBV3-2) and TRBJ2-5; D unclear. The sample was peripheral blood, taken 28 days after the second AZD1222 dose. This clonotype was obtained from an adult who received the AZD1222 COVID-19 vaccine. The DNA for the CDR3 is TGTGCCAGCAGCCATAGTTTCTTGGGCCGAGAGACCCAGTACTTC. Amino acids: CASSHSFLGRETQYF.